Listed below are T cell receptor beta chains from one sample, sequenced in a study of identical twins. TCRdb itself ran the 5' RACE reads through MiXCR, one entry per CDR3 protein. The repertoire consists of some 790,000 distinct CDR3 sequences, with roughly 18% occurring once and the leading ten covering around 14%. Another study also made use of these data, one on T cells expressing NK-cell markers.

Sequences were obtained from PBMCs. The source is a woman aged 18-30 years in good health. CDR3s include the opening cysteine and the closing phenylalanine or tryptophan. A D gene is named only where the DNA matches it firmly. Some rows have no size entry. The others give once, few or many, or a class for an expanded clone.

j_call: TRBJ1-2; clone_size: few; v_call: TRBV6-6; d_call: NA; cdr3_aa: CVAALKGVGGYTF; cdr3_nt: TGTGTCGCTGCTTTAAAGGGGGTGGGTGGCTACACCTTC
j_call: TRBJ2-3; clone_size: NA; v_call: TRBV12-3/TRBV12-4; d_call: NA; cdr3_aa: CASSLRLWGTDTQYF; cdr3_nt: TGTGCCAGCAGTCTCCGGTTGTGGGGCACAGATACGCAGTATTTT
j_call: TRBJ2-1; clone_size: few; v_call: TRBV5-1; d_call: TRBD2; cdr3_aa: CASSLGAGGRGEQFF; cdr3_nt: TGCGCCAGCAGCTTGGGTGCGGGGGGGAGAGGAGAGCAGTTCTTC
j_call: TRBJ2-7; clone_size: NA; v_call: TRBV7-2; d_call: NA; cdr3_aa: CASSLVLLYEQYF; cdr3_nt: TGTGCCAGCAGCTTAGTATTACTATACGAGCAGTACTTC
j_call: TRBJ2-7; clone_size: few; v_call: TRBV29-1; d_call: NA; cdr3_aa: CSVVDEGVREQYF; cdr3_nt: TGCAGCGTTGTGGACGAGGGGGTGCGCGAGCAGTACTTC
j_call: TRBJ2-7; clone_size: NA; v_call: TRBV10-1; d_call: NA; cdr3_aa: CASSESMVAREQYF; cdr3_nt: TGCGCCAGCAGTGAGTCTATGGTCGCAAGGGAGCAGTACTTC
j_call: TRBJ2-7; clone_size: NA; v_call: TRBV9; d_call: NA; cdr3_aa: CASSVSTGHEQYF; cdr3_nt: TGTGCCAGCAGCGTAAGTACGGGCCACGAGCAGTACTTC
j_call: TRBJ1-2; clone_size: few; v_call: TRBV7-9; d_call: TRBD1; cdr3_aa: CASSLDRGSGGYTF; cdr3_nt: TGTGCCAGCAGCTTAGACAGGGGCAGCGGTGGCTACACCTTC
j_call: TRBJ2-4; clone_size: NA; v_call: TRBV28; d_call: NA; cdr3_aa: CASSSPLNIQYF; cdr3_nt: TGTGCCAGCAGTTCCCCCTTAAACATTCAGTACTTC
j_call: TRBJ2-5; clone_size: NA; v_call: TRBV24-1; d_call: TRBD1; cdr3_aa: CATMGRGQIETQYF; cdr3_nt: TGTGCCACCATGGGAAGGGGGCAGATCGAGACCCAGTACTTC
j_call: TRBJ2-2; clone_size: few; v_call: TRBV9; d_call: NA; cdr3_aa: CASSVGVPKVTGELFF; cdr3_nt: TGTGCCAGCAGCGTAGGCGTACCAAAAGTCACCGGGGAGCTGTTTTTT
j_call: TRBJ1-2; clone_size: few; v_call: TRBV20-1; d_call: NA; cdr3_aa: CSATGGAMGYTF; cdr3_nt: TGCAGTGCTACCGGTGGTGCGATGGGCTACACCTTC
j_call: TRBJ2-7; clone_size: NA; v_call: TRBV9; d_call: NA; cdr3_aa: CASSPAKGIEGEQYF; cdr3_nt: TGTGCCAGCAGCCCCGCGAAGGGGATTGAGGGCGAGCAGTACTTC
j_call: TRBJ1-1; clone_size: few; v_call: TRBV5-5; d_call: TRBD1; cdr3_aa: CASSAGQGRMTEAFF; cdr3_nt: TGTGCCAGCAGCGCTGGACAGGGAAGGATGACTGAAGCTTTCTTT
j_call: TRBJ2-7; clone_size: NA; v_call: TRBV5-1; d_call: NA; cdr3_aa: CASSSGLSYEQYF; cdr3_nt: TGCGCCAGCAGCTCCGGACTTTCCTACGAGCAGTACTTC
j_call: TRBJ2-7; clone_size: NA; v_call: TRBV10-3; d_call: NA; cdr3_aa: CAISEGPIEQYF; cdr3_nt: TGTGCCATCAGTGAGGGACCTATCGAGCAGTACTTC
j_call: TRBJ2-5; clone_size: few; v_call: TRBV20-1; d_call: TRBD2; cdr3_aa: CSAMGLAGAQETQYF; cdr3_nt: TGCAGTGCTATGGGACTAGCGGGGGCTCAAGAGACCCAGTACTTC